This T cell receptor beta chain was obtained from a study of beta chain features in type 1 diabetes. Per the germline V gene, CDR1 is SNHLY and CDR2 is FYNNEI. After removal of 3 bases from V and 2 bases from J, the junction contained 1 base not matched to a gene. The CDR3 runs 14 residues. The whole isolated RNA underwent reverse transcription, so sequencing captured expressed TCRB transcripts. Only in-frame clones appear in the TCRdb table, and some are missing; sequencing was by immunoSEQ multiplex PCR. Seen here are under 150,000 clones, around 10% observed once, and the top ten hold 0.75%. Markers CD45RO/CCR7/CD25/CD127/CD95/CD27 served to sort CD4+ naive, central memory, regulatory and stem cell-like memory cells. Overall study results and limits: For patients and controls alike, PCR might favor shorter templates to the same degree. Researchers report that Type 1 diabetes patients had moderately but significantly shorter TCRB CDR3s across all four CD4+ subsets. HLA influence on TCRB rearrangement stayed unresolved here. Type 1 diabetes patients had VDJ junctions that carried fewer insertions and more deletions.

Concerning this clone: Its antigen is unidentified.

The sequencing sample was made of central memory CD4+ T cells from blood. This clonotype originated in a man between 25 and 39 years old with type 1 diabetes. This chain connects TRBV2 to TRBJ1-3, with TRBD1 identical over 7 bases. The CDR3 region is CASSEGQPGNTIYF. CDR3 nucleotides: TGTGCCAGCAGTGAGGGACAGCCTGGAAACACCATATATTTT. The entire variable domain, with the rest obtained from reference TRBV2 and TRBJ1-3, is as follows: EPEVTQTPSHQVTQMGQEVILRCVPISNHLYFYWYRQILGQKVEFLVSFYNNEISEKSEIFDDQFSVERPDGSNFTLKIRSTKLEDSAMYFCASSEGQPGNTIYFGEGSWLTVV.